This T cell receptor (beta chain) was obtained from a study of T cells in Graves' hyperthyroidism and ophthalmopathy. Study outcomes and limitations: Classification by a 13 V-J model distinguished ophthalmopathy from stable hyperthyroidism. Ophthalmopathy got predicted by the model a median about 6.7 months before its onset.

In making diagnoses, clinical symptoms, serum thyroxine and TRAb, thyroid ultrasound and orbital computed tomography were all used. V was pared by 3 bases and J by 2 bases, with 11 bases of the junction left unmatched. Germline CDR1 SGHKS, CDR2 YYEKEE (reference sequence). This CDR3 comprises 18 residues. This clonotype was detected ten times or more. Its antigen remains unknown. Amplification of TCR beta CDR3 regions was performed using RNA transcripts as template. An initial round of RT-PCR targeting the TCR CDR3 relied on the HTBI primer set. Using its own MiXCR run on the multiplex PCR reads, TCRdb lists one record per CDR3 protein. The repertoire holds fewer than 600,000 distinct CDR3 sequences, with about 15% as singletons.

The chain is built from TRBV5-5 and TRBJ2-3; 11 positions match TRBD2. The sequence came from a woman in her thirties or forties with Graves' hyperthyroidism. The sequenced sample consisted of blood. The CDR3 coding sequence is TGTGCCAGCAGCTCCCCTACCCTAGCGGGAGGAAACACAGATACGCAGTATTTT. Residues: CASSSPTLAGGNTDTQYF.